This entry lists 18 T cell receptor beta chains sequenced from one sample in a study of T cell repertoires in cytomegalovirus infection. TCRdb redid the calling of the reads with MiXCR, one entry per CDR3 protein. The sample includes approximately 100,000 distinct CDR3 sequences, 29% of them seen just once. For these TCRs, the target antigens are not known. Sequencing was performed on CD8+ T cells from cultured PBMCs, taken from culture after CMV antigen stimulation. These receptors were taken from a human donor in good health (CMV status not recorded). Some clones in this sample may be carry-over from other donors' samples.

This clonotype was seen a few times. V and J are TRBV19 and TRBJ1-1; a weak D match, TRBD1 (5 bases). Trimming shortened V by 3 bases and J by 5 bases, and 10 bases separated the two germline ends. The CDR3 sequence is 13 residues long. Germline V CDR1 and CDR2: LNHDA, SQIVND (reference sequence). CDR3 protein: CASSIAEGTEAFF. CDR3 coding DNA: TGTGCCAGTAGTATTGCCGAGGGGACTGAAGCTTTCTTT.

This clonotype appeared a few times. The CDR3 coding sequence is TGCGCCAGCAGCCAAGTTTGGACAGGGGGGTACGAGCAGTACTTC. Translation: CASSQVWTGGYEQYF. The chain combines TRBV4-1 with TRBJ2-7; TRBD1 agrees at 10 bases. Germline assignment: CDR1 MGHRA and CDR2 YSYEKL. J was trimmed by 4 bases and V by 1 base; bases with no gene match: 4. The CDR3 is made up of 15 amino acids.

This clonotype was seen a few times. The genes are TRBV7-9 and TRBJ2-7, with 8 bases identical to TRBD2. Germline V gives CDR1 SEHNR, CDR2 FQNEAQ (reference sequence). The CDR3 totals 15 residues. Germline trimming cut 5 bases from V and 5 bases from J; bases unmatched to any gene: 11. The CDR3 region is CASSPVAGGWDEQYF. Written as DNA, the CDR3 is TGTGCCAGCAGCCCAGTGGCGGGGGGCTGGGACGAGCAGTACTTC. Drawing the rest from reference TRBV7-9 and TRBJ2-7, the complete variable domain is DTGVSQNPRHKITKRGQNVTFRCDPISEHNRLYWYRQTLGQGPEFLTYFQNEAQLEKSRLLSDRFSAERPKGSFSTLEIQRTEQGDSAMYLCASSPVAGGWDEQYFGPGTRLTVT.

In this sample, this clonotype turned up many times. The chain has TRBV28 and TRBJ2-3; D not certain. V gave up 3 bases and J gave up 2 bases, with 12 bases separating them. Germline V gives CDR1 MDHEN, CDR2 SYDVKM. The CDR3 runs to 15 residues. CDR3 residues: CASSFLAETTDTQYF. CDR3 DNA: TGTGCCAGCAGTTTTCTGGCAGAAACCACAGATACGCAGTATTTT.

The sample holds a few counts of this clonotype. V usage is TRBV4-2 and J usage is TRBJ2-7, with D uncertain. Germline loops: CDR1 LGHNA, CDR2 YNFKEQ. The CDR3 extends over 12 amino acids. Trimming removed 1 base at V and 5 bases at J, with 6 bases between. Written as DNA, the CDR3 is TGTGCCAGCAGCCAAGCAATTAACGAGCAGTACTTC. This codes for CASSQAINEQYF.

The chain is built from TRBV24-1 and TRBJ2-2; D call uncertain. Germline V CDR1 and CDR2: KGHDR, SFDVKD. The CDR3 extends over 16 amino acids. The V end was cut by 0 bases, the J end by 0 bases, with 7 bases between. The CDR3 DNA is TGTGCCACCAGTGATTTGTGGACGACGAACACCGGGGAGCTGTTTTTT. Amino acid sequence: CATSDLWTTNTGELFF.

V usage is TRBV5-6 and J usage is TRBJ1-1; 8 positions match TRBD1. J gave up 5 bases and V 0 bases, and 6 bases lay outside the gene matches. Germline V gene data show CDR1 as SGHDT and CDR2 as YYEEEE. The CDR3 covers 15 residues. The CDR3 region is CASSLAQGAMTEAFF. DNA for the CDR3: TGTGCCAGCAGCTTGGCCCAGGGGGCGATGACTGAAGCTTTCTTT.

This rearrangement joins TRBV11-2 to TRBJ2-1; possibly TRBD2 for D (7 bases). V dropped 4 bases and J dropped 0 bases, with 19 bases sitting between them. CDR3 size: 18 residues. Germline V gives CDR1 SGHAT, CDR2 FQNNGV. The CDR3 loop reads CASSSGLVGASSYNEQFF. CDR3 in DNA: TGTGCCAGCAGCTCAGGACTAGTGGGGGCTTCCTCCTACAATGAGCAGTTCTTC. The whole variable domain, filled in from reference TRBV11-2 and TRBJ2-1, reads EAGVAQSPRYKIIEKRQSVAFWCNPISGHATLYWYQQILGQGPKLLIQFQNNGVVDDSQLPKDRFSAERLKGVDSTLKIQPAKLEDSAVYLCASSSGLVGASSYNEQFFGPGTRLTVL.

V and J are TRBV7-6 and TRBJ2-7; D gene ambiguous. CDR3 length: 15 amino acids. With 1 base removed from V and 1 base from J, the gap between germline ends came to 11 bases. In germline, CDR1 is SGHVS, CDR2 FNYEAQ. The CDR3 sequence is CASSLEASNSYEQYF. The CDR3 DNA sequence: TGTGCCAGCAGCTTAGAGGCCTCGAATTCCTACGAGCAGTACTTC.

CDR3 sequence reads: CASSADREGGELFF. In nucleotides, the CDR3 is TGTGCCAGCAGTGCTGACAGGGAAGGCGGGGAGCTGTTTTTT. The chain uses TRBV2 and TRBJ2-2; 7 positions match TRBD1. J lost 7 bases, V lost 4 bases, and 6 bases had no gene match. The CDR3 sequence is 14 residues long. Germline V gives CDR1 SNHLY, CDR2 FYNNEI. Filled out from reference TRBV2 and TRBJ2-2, the complete variable domain reads EPEVTQTPSHQVTQMGQEVILRCVPISNHLYFYWYRQILGQKVEFLVSFYNNEISEKSEIFDDQFSVERPDGSNFTLKIRSTKLEDSAMYFCASSADREGGELFFGEGSRLTVL.

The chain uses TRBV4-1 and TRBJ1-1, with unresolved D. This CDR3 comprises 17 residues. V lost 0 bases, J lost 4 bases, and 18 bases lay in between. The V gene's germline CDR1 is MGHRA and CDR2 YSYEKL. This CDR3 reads CASSQDNLGGYGTEAFF. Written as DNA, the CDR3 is TGCGCCAGCAGCCAAGATAACCTGGGAGGGTATGGCACTGAAGCTTTCTTT.

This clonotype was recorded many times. CDR3 bases: TGTGCCTGGAGTGGAGTCTCCCTGCTTACTGAAGCTTTCTTT. Residues: CAWSGVSLLTEAFF. This chain connects TRBV30 to TRBJ1-1; D not certain. This CDR3 has 14 amino acids. The V end was cut by 1 base, the J end by 5 bases, with 14 bases between. CDR1 is GTSNPN and CDR2 is SVGIG in the germline V gene (reference sequence).

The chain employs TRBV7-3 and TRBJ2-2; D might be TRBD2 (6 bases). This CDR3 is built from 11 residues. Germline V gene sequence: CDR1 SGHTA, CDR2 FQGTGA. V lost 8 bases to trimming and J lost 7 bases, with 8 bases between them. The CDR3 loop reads CASWGDGELFF. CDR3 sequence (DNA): TGTGCCAGCTGGGGGGACGGGGAGCTGTTTTTT. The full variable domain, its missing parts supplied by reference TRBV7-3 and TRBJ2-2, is GAGVSQTPSNKVTEKGKYVELRCDPISGHTALYWYRQSLGQGPEFLIYFQGTGAADDSGLPNDRFFAVRPEGSVSTLKIQRTERGDSAVYLCASWGDGELFFGEGSRLTVL.

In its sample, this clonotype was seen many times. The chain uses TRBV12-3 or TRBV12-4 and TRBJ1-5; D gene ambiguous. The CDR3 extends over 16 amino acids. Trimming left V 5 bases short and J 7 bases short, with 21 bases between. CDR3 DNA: TGTGCCAGCAGTCCAACTGCCCCCCATCCTACCCAGCCCCAGCATTTT. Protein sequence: CASSPTAPHPTQPQHF.

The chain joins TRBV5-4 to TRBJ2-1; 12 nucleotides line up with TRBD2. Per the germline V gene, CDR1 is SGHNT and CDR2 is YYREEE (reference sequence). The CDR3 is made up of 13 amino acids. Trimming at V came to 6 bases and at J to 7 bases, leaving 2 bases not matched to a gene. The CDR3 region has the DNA TGTGCCAGCACTAGCGGGGGGGCAAATGAGCAGTTCTTC. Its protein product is CASTSGGANEQFF.

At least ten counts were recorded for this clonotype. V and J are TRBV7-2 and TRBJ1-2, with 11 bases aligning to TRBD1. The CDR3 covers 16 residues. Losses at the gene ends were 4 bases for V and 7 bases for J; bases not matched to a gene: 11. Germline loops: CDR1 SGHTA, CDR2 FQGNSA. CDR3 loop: CASSSRPGQGGGGYTF. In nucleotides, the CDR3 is TGTGCCAGCAGCTCCCGCCCGGGACAGGGGGGAGGTGGCTACACCTTC.

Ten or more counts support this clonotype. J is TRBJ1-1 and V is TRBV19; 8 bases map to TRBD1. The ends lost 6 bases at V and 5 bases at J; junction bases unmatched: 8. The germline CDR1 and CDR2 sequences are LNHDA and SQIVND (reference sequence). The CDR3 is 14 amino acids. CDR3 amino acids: CASRTVDRETEAFF. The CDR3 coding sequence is TGTGCCAGTAGAACAGTGGACAGGGAAACTGAAGCTTTCTTT.

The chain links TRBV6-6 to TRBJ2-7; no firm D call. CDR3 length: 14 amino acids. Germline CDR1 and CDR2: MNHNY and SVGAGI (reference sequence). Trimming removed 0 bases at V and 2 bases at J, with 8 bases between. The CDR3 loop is CASSYSNSAYEQYF. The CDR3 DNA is TGTGCCAGCAGTTACTCGAATTCGGCCTACGAGCAGTACTTC.